The next 32 T cell receptor beta chains were all read from a single sample in a study of shared clonotypes between healthy human individuals. This table comes from immunoSEQ multiplex PCR, and its TCRdb copy is limited to in-frame clones, with some not included. This sample has about 1 million clones; about 80% occur once, and the top ten carry about 1.5%. The sequenced sample was memory CD4+ T cells sorted from blood. The subset was: CD45RA-negative fraction. These receptors were obtained from a man aged 18 to 29 in good health.

J is TRBJ1-6 and V is TRBV5-6, with TRBD1 as a possible D gene (6 bases). Deletions cut 4 bases from V and 7 bases from J, with 9 bases between. The CDR3 covers 13 residues. CDR1 is SGHDT, CDR2 YYEEEE, per germline. CDR3 protein: CASSRQVNSPLHF. The CDR3 region has the DNA TGTGCCAGCAGCCGACAGGTCAATTCACCCCTCCACTTT.

The chain employs TRBV6-1 and TRBJ1-5; 8 bases align to TRBD1. J lost 3 bases, V lost 3 bases, and 7 bases had no gene match. The CDR3 extends over 16 amino acids. In germline, CDR1 is MNHNS, CDR2 SASEGT. The CDR3 coding sequence is TGTGCCAGCAGTGAGGTCACAGGGGGGTTCAATCAGCCCCAGCATTTT. This codes for CASSEVTGGFNQPQHF.

The rearrangement uses TRBV18 and TRBJ1-1, with D hard to call. Germline V lookup: CDR1 KGHSH, CDR2 LQKENI. The CDR3 covers 13 residues. V was cut by 5 bases and J by 6 bases, with 13 bases left in between. The CDR3 is CASSAAVGAEAFF. The CDR3 DNA reads as TGTGCCAGCTCAGCAGCGGTGGGAGCTGAAGCTTTCTTT. Using reference TRBV18 and TRBJ1-1 for the parts outside the CDR3, the full variable domain is NAGVMQNPRHLVRRRGQEARLRCSPMKGHSHVYWYRQLPEEGLKFMVYLQKENIIDESGMPKERFSAEFPKEGPSILRIQQVVRGDSAAYFCASSAAVGAEAFFGQGTRLTVV.

The chain employs TRBV5-1 and TRBJ2-7; the match to TRBD2 covers 8 bases. Germline V CDR1 and CDR2: SGHRS, YFSETQ. V gave up 4 bases and J gave up 0 bases; unmatched junction bases: 3. The CDR3 extends over 14 amino acids. CDR3 coding DNA: TGCGCCAGCAGCGTCACTAGCGGCTCCTACGAGCAGTACTTC. Translating gives CASSVTSGSYEQYF.

The chain uses TRBV13 and TRBJ1-1, with 7 bases identical to TRBD1. This CDR3 has 16 amino acids. Germline trimming cut 1 base from V and 5 bases from J; bases unmatched to any gene: 10. Germline loops: CDR1 PRHDT, CDR2 FYEKMQ (reference sequence). The CDR3 here is CASSLDPRGLGTEAFF. In DNA form, the CDR3 reads TGTGCCAGCAGCTTAGACCCCAGGGGGTTGGGGACTGAAGCTTTCTTT. Variable domain in full (rest from reference TRBV13 and TRBJ1-1): AAGVIQSPRHLIKEKRETATLKCYPIPRHDTVYWYQQGPGQDPQFLISFYEKMQSDKGSIPDRFSAQQFSDYHSELNMSSLELGDSALYFCASSLDPRGLGTEAFFGQGTRLTVV.

The chain couples TRBV7-2 to TRBJ2-3, with D perhaps matching TRBD1 (6 bases). Germline CDR1 reads SGHTA; CDR2 reads FQGNSA. The CDR3 spans 16 residues. The V end was cut by 1 base, the J end by 2 bases, with 13 bases between. CDR3 nucleotide sequence: TGTGCCAGCAGCTTAGAAGGGACAAGTCTCACAGATACGCAGTATTTT. Residues: CASSLEGTSLTDTQYF. Together with reference TRBV7-2 and TRBJ2-3, the CDR3 gives the full variable domain: GAGVSQSPSNKVTEKGKDVELRCDPISGHTALYWYRQSLGQGLEFLIYFQGNSAPDKSGLPSDRFSAERTGGSVSTLTIQRTQQEDSAVYLCASSLEGTSLTDTQYFGPGTRLTVL.

The chain joins TRBV19 to TRBJ2-2; D is undetermined. V shed 3 bases and J shed 10 bases, with 12 bases lying between them. There are 13 residues in the CDR3. Germline lookup yields CDR1 LNHDA and CDR2 SQIVND (reference sequence). CDR3 nucleotides: TGTGCCAGTAGTATCAATGGCCCGGCGGAGCTGTTTTTT. Translated: CASSINGPAELFF. Drawing the rest from reference TRBV19 and TRBJ2-2, the complete variable domain is DGGITQSPKYLFRKEGQNVTLSCEQNLNHDAMYWYRQDPGQGLRLIYYSQIVNDFQKGDIAEGYSVSREKKESFPLTVTSAQKNPTAFYLCASSINGPAELFFGEGSRLTVL.

This clone was counted only a few times. This chain joins TRBV11-2 and TRBJ2-7; no reliable D call. This CDR3 region has 13 residues. V lost 1 base to trimming and J lost 9 bases, with 13 bases between them. Germline V CDR1 and CDR2: SGHAT, FQNNGV. DNA of the CDR3: TGTGCCAGCAGCTTAGGAAGCCAGTTAGGGCAGTACTTC. It encodes CASSLGSQLGQYF.

The V and J genes are TRBV7-3 and TRBJ2-2, with a possible D match to TRBD2 (7 bases). V was trimmed by 7 bases and J by 3 bases, leaving 12 bases between them. The CDR3 contains 14 residues. Germline V CDR1 and CDR2: SGHTA, FQGTGA. CDR3 nucleotides: TGTGCCAGCACGCGCGGGGGCGACACCGGGGAGCTGTTTTTT. Protein sequence: CASTRGGDTGELFF.

The chain carries TRBV4-2 and TRBJ2-7; D could derive from TRBD1 or TRBD2 (6 bases each). Germline V gives CDR1 LGHNA, CDR2 YNFKEQ. This CDR3 has 16 amino acids. Trimming left V 4 bases short and J 0 bases short, with 16 bases between. CDR3 coding DNA: TGTGCCAGCAGCCGAGGGGGGAGACAGAGCTCCTACGAGCAGTACTTC. The encoded protein is CASSRGGRQSSYEQYF.

The CDR3 spells CASSRTGPQETQYF. In DNA, the CDR3 is TGCGCCAGCAGCCGGACAGGGCCCCAAGAGACCCAGTACTTC. The chain carries TRBV5-1 and TRBJ2-5; 8 bases are a match to TRBD1. CDR1 and CDR2 (germline): SGHRS, YFSETQ. The trim removed 4 bases at V and 1 base at J, leaving 3 bases unmatched. The CDR3 extends over 14 amino acids.

The chain carries TRBV6-5 and TRBJ2-1; 9 nucleotides agree with TRBD2. There are 14 residues in the CDR3. Germline V gives CDR1 MNHEY, CDR2 SVGAGI. After removal of 7 bases from V and 3 bases from J, the junction contained 4 bases not matched to a gene. CDR3 protein: CASKQRGDYNEQFF. The CDR3 DNA sequence: TGTGCCAGCAAGCAGCGGGGGGACTACAATGAGCAGTTCTTC.

The CDR3 region has the DNA TGTGCCAGCACCTCTAGCGGGAGGGCCTACAATGAGCAGTTCTTC. Translated: CASTSSGRAYNEQFF. V and J are TRBV7-2 and TRBJ2-1, with 12 bases aligning to TRBD2. The CDR3 consists of 15 residues. Germline V lookup: CDR1 SGHTA, CDR2 FQGNSA. Losses at the gene ends were 7 bases for V and 2 bases for J; bases not matched to a gene: 3.

This clone showed up just a few times. V gene TRBV7-9 combines with J gene TRBJ2-5; TRBD1 agrees at 9 bases. The CDR3 has 14 residues. Losses at the gene ends were 6 bases for V and 7 bases for J; bases not matched to a gene: 9. Germline V gene sequence: CDR1 SEHNR, CDR2 FQNEAQ (reference sequence). CDR3 sequence reads: CASRTGDRDGTQYF. The CDR3 region has the DNA TGTGCCAGCAGGACCGGGGACAGGGACGGGACCCAGTACTTC.

The chain is built from TRBV5-1 and TRBJ2-1; 7 bases map to TRBD2. The V gene's germline CDR1 is SGHRS and CDR2 YFSETQ. V lost 6 bases and J lost 0; bases outside the gene matches: 6. CDR3 length: 15 residues. The CDR3 region has the DNA TGCGCCAGCACCGCTAGCGGCCTCTCCTACAATGAGCAGTTCTTC. Translation: CASTASGLSYNEQFF.

This clone appeared a single time. V and J are TRBV6-5 and TRBJ1-2; a weak D match, TRBD1 (5 bases). The V and J ends lost 8 bases and 8 bases respectively, with 21 bases between them. CDR1 and CDR2 (germline): MNHEY, SVGAGI. The CDR3 contains 14 residues. CDR3 amino acids: CASGIPGAKGGYTF. CDR3 nucleotide sequence: TGTGCCAGCGGAATACCTGGGGCTAAGGGCGGCTACACCTTC.

The table lists this clone with a few counts. The chain combines TRBV29-1 with TRBJ2-7; 10 bases map to TRBD1. This CDR3 is 15 amino acids long. With 4 bases clipped from V and 2 bases from J, the junction kept 8 bases outside the gene matches. CDR1 SQVTM and CDR2 ANQGSEA come from the germline V gene. Here the CDR3 reads CSVVPGTGATYEQYF. The DNA of the CDR3 is TGCAGCGTTGTGCCCGGGACAGGGGCAACCTACGAGCAGTACTTC.

The V call is TRBV7-6, the J call TRBJ1-2, with 7 bases lining up with TRBD1. In germline, CDR1 is SGHVS, CDR2 FNYEAQ. This CDR3 has 16 residues. The junction had 8 bases not matched to a gene; V was cut back by 4 bases and J by 0 bases. The CDR3 bases are TGTGCCAGCAGCTCCGTCCCGGGACAGACTAACTATGGCTACACCTTC. This codes for CASSSVPGQTNYGYTF.

The chain uses TRBV14 and TRBJ2-1; either TRBD1 or TRBD2 may fit D (6 bases each). The CDR3 covers 14 residues. Germline CDR1 is SGHDN and CDR2 is FVKESK. The V gene lost 0 bases and the J gene lost 12 bases, with 15 bases spanning the gap. CDR3 DNA: TGTGCCAGCAGCCAAGACTGGAGGGGGGTTCGGCAGTTCTTC. Protein: CASSQDWRGVRQFF.

The chain combines TRBV6-6 with TRBJ1-4; D unresolved. Germline-derived CDR1 and CDR2 are MNHNY and SVGAGI (reference sequence). CDR3 size: 14 residues. With 2 bases removed from V and 3 bases from J, the gap between germline ends came to 7 bases. The CDR3 is CASSYASANEKLFF. The CDR3 nucleotides read TGTGCCAGCAGTTACGCGTCGGCTAATGAAAAACTGTTTTTT.

For this clone: Other nucleotide sequences from this sample produce the same CDR3. The chain links TRBV29-1 to TRBJ1-1; 7 positions agree with TRBD1. The CDR3 sequence is 12 residues long. Germline V gene lookup returns CDR1 SQVTM and CDR2 ANQGSEA. The V gene end was trimmed by 4 bases and the J gene end by 5 bases; junction bases not matched to a gene: 4. The CDR3 coding sequence is TGCAGCGTTGGTCAGGGGGATACTGAAGCTTTCTTT. It encodes CSVGQGDTEAFF.

The rearrangement links TRBV7-9 to TRBJ2-5; 7 bases map to TRBD2. Germline V gene sequence: CDR1 SEHNR, CDR2 FQNEAQ (reference sequence). The CDR3 is 15 residues long. V dropped 2 bases and J dropped 5; count of bases not matched to a gene: 8. DNA for the CDR3: TGTGCCAGCAGCTTACGACTAGCTAACATGGAGACCCAGTACTTC. This sequence encodes CASSLRLANMETQYF.

Here the CDR3 reads CAWSVGPLRGYTF. DNA for the CDR3: TGTGCCTGGAGTGTGGGACCCCTAAGGGGCTACACCTTC. The gene calls are TRBV30 and TRBJ1-2; possibly TRBD1 for D (5 bases). Trimming cost V 0 bases and J 8 bases, with 13 bases left between them. The CDR3 consists of 13 residues. CDR1 is GTSNPN, CDR2 SVGIG, per germline (reference sequence).

The rearrangement joins TRBV6-9 to TRBJ1-5, with D perhaps TRBD1 (5 bases). Germline lookup yields CDR1 MNHGY and CDR2 SVAAGI. V lost 2 bases and J 7 bases, leaving 18 bases between the germline ends. CDR3 length equals 16 residues. The CDR3, as DNA: TGTGCCAGCAGTTATAGAAGGGCAGGGTTCGAACAGCCCCAGCATTTT. Encoded protein: CASSYRRAGFEQPQHF.

The rearrangement uses TRBV9 and TRBJ2-5, with D perhaps given as TRBD1 or TRBD2 (5 bases each). The CDR3 spans 13 residues. The V end was cut by 0 bases, the J end by 6 bases, with 9 bases between. Germline V gene data show CDR1 as SGDLS and CDR2 as YYNGEE. CDR3 protein: CASSVVEGKTQYF. CDR3 nucleotide sequence: TGTGCCAGCAGCGTAGTCGAGGGGAAGACCCAGTACTTC.

The chain couples TRBV5-1 to TRBJ2-2; either TRBD1 or TRBD2 may supply D (6 bases each). The V end lost 0 bases, the J end lost 4 bases, and 10 bases lay between the germline ends. The CDR3 extends over 15 amino acids. From germline, CDR1 is SGHRS and CDR2 YFSETQ. The CDR3 sequence is CASSLEGGPTGELFF. CDR3 coding DNA: TGCGCCAGCAGCTTGGAGGGGGGTCCCACCGGGGAGCTGTTTTTT.

The chain carries TRBV6-6 and TRBJ1-1; D unresolved. Germline V lookup: CDR1 MNHNY, CDR2 SVGAGI (reference sequence). Trimming removed 6 bases at V and 10 bases at J, with 12 bases between. This CDR3 has 11 amino acids. The CDR3: CASRPDTGAFF. In nucleotides, the CDR3 is TGTGCCAGCAGACCCGACACGGGAGCTTTCTTT.

The gene calls are TRBV14 and TRBJ2-1; D is undetermined. The CDR3 totals 14 residues. Germline loops: CDR1 SGHDN, CDR2 FVKESK. V lost 0 bases, J lost 7 bases, and 10 bases lay in between. The CDR3 nucleotides are TGTGCCAGCAGCCAAGATAACAAAGTGAATGAGCAGTTCTTC. This translates into CASSQDNKVNEQFF.

This chain connects TRBV2 to TRBJ2-3, with D possibly TRBD1 on 7 matching bases. The V gene lost 4 bases and the J gene lost 1 base, with 12 bases spanning the gap. The CDR3 contains 15 residues. Looked up from germline, CDR1 is SNHLY and CDR2 is FYNNEI. The CDR3 spells CASSAGGSRTDTQYF. Written as DNA, the CDR3 is TGTGCCAGCAGTGCAGGGGGGAGTCGCACAGATACGCAGTATTTT.

The V gene is TRBV19, the J gene TRBJ1-3; TRBD1 aligns across 9 bases. From germline, CDR1 is LNHDA and CDR2 SQIVND (reference sequence). V was pared by 3 bases and J by 0 bases, with 6 bases of the junction left unmatched. The CDR3 is 17 amino acids. CDR3 nucleotide sequence: TGTGCCAGTAGTATCGGGGGACAGGGCCGCTCTGGAAACACCATATATTTT. Residues: CASSIGGQGRSGNTIYF.

The rearrangement uses TRBV6-6 and TRBJ2-3, with a weak D call TRBD1 (6 bases). With 5 bases removed from V and 1 base from J, the gap between germline ends came to 13 bases. Germline assignment: CDR1 MNHNY and CDR2 SVGAGI (reference sequence). The CDR3 has 15 amino acids. Here the CDR3 DNA reads TGTGCCAGCAGTATACAGGGTGGGGGCACAGATACGCAGTATTTT. Its protein product is CASSIQGGGTDTQYF.

The rearrangement joins TRBV6-5 to TRBJ2-7, with a tentative D call TRBD1 (6 bases). V dropped 0 bases and J dropped 2 bases, with 11 bases sitting between them. This CDR3 region has 15 residues. The germline gives CDR1 MNHEY, CDR2 SVGAGI. The CDR3 bases are TGTGCCAGCAGTTACTCTACGGGACAAACCTACGAGCAGTACTTC. Amino acid sequence: CASSYSTGQTYEQYF.